This TCR beta chain was obtained from a study of blood T cell repertoires in COVID-19. Study overall: Samples taken during acute and convalescent COVID-19 were collected in the United States, Italy and Spain.

Assay: immunoSEQ multiplex PCR; the TCRdb copy retains only in-frame clones and omits some. The sample shows around 130,000 clones, 70% to 90% of them seen only once. This CDR3 is 14 amino acids long. CDR1 and CDR2 from the germline V gene are SGHRS and YFSETQ. The V gene end was trimmed by 3 bases and the J gene end by 3 bases; junction bases not matched to a gene: 5. About this clone: The sample carries other DNA sequences with the same CDR3.

The rearrangement links TRBV5-1 to TRBJ2-5; TRBD1 agrees at 7 bases. The sequencing sample was made of PBMCs or T cells enriched from blood (not recorded which). The receptor was derived from a woman aged 50 to 60 with acute COVID-19. CDR3 DNA: TGCGCCAGCAGCTCGGGACAGCAGGAAGAGACCCAGTACTTC. Amino acids: CASSSGQQEETQYF.